This TCR beta chain was identified in a study of CD4+ T cells in melanoma (dated by TCRdb to between 2020 and 2023). Background for the entire study: Neoantigen-specific CD4+ T cells in human melanoma were what the study investigated. General findings and caveats noted by the study authors: Neoantigen-specific CD4+ T cells in melanoma were reported to have a range of differentiation states. Neoantigen-specific CD4+ T cells were reported to be correlated with the function of CD8+ T cells, macrophages and B cells.

With respect to this clone: The target of this receptor is not known. Base qualities are not provided; no much larger clone lies one nucleotide away.

Relative to germline, V is 10 bases shorter and J is 5 bases shorter, with 20 bases between their ends. The CDR3 has 14 amino acids, counting the end cysteine and phenylalanine. The CDR3 DNA has 42 bases and is translated from base 1. According to the germline V gene, CDR1 reads MGHDK and CDR2 reads SYGVNS. To prepare the library, the immunoSEQ multiplex PCR assay was applied. TCRdb retrieved this table from immuneACCESS and kept in-frame rearrangements only. Not all clones are present; in checked studies, unresolved V genes account for under half, and no reason is known for the remainder. The sample profile shows around 20,000 clones; roughly 85% of them were found once. In total, the top ten clones hold 4% to 5.5% of the sample. Donors were patients with melanoma.

The receptor's source is a human donor with melanoma. Sample: cells from a culture (not recorded whether cultured in vitro). Recombination linked TRBV25-1 to TRBJ1-2; possibly the D gene is TRBD1, per 5 matching bases. The DNA sequence is as follows: TGTGCCACCTCCCTCTCAGGGACTGCATATGGCTACACCTTC. This sequence encodes CATSLSGTAYGYTF.